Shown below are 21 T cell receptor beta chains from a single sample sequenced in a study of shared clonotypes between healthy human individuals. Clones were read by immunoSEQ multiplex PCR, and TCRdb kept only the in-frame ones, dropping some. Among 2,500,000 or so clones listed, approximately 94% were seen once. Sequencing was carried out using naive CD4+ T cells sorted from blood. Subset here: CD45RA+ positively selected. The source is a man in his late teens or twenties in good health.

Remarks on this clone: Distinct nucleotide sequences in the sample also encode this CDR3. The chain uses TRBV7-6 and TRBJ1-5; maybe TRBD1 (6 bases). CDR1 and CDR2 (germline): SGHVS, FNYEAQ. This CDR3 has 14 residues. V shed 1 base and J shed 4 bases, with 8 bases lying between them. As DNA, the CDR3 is TGTGCCAGCAGCTTAGGGCAGGGGAATCAGCCCCAGCATTTT. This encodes CASSLGQGNQPQHF. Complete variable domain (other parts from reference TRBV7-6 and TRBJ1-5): GAGVSQSPRYKVTKRGQDVALRCDPISGHVSLYWYRQALGQGPEFLTYFNYEAQQDKSGLPNDRFSAERPEGSISTLTIQRTEQRDSAMYRCASSLGQGNQPQHFGDGTRLSIL.

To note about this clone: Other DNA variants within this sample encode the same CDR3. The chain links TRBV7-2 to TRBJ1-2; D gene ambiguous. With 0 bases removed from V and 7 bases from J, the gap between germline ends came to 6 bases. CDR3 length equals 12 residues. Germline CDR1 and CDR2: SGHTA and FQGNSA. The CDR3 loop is CASSLALGGYTF. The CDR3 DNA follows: TGTGCCAGCAGCTTAGCGTTGGGTGGCTACACCTTC.

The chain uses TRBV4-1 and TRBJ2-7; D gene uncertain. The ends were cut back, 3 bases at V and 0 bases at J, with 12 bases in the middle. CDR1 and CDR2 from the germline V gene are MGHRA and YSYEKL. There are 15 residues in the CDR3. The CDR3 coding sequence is TGCGCCAGCAGCCACGGGCAGTTCTTCTCCTACGAGCAGTACTTC. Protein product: CASSHGQFFSYEQYF.

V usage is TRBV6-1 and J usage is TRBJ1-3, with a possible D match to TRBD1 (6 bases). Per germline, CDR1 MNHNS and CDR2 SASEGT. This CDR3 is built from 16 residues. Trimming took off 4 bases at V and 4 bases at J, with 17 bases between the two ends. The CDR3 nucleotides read TGTGCCAGCAGTGGATACTTAGGGGGTAACGGAAACACCATATATTTT. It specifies CASSGYLGGNGNTIYF.

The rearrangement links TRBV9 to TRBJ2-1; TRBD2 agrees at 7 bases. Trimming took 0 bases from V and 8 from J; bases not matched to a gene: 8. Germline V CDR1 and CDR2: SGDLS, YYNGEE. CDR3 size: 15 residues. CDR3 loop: CASSVGGLRGDEQFF. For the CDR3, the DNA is TGTGCCAGCAGCGTAGGCGGACTACGGGGGGATGAGCAGTTCTTC.

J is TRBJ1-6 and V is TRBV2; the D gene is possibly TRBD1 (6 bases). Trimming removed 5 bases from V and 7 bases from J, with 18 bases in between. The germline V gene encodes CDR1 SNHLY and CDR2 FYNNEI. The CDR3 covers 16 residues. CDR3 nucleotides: TGTGCCAGCAGTCTGACAGGCGGATTCCCGAATTCACCCCTCCACTTT. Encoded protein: CASSLTGGFPNSPLHF.

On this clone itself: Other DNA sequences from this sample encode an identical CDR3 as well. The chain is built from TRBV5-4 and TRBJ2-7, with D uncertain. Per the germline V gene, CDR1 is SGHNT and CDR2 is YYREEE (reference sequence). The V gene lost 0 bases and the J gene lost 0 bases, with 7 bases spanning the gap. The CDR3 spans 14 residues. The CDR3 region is CASSLDSFSYEQYF. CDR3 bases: TGTGCCAGCAGCTTGGACAGTTTCTCCTACGAGCAGTACTTC.

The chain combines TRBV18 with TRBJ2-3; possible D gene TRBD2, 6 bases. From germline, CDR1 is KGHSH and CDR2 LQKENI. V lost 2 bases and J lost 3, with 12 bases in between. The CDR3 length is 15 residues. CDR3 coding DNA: TGTGCCAGCTCACCAACCTCGGCGGGAACAGATACGCAGTATTTT. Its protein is CASSPTSAGTDTQYF. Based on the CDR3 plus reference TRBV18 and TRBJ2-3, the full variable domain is NAGVMQNPRHLVRRRGQEARLRCSPMKGHSHVYWYRQLPEEGLKFMVYLQKENIIDESGMPKERFSAEFPKEGPSILRIQQVVRGDSAAYFCASSPTSAGTDTQYFGPGTRLTVL.

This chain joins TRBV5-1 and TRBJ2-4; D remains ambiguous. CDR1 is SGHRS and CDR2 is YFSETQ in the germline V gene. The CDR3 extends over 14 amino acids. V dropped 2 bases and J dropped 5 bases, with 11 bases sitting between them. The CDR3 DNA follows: TGCGCCAGCAGCTTTTCCCATACAGAAAACATTCAGTACTTC. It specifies CASSFSHTENIQYF.

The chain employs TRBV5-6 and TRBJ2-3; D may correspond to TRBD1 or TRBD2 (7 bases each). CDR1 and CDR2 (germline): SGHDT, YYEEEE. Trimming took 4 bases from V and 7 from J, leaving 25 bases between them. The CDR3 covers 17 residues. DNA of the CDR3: TGTGCCAGCAGCCCCCGGACAGGACTAGAGCTATATAATACGCAGTATTTT. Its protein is CASSPRTGLELYNTQYF.

CDR3 sequence (DNA): TGTGCCATCAGTGTTGCGGGGGGAACCACAGATACGCAGTATTTT. Translation: CAISVAGGTTDTQYF. The chain has TRBV10-3 and TRBJ2-3; TRBD2 aligns across 8 bases. Germline CDR1 and CDR2: ENHRY and SYGVKD. With V trimmed by 4 bases and J by 2 bases, 5 bases remained unmatched. The CDR3 contains 15 residues.

CDR3 nucleotide sequence: TGTGCCAGCAGGTTTAACAGGGGGCAGGACACTGAAGCTTTCTTT. Encoded protein: CASRFNRGQDTEAFF. The chain employs TRBV6-5 and TRBJ1-1; 9 positions agree with TRBD1. The CDR3 is 15 residues long. The junction had 8 bases not matched to a gene; V was cut back by 6 bases and J by 3 bases. The germline gives CDR1 MNHEY, CDR2 SVGAGI.

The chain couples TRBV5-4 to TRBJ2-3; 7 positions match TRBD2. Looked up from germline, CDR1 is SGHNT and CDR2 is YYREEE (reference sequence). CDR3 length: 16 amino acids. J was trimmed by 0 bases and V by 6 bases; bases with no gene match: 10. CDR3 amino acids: CASTKPSGTSTDTQYF. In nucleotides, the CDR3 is TGTGCCAGCACCAAACCTAGCGGTACTAGCACAGATACGCAGTATTTT.

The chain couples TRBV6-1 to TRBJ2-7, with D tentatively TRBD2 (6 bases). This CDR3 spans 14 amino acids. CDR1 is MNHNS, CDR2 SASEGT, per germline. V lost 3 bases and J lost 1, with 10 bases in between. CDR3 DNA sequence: TGTGCCAGCAGTGAGCGGGATTTGTCCTACGAGCAGTACTTC. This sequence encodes CASSERDLSYEQYF.

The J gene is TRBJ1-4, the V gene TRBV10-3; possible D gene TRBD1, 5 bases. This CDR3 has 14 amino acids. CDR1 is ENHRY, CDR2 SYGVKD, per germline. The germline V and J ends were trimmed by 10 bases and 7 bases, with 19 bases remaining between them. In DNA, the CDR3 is TGTGCCACCGGTGCCAGGGCCGAAGGTGAAAAACTGTTTTTT. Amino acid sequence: CATGARAEGEKLFF.

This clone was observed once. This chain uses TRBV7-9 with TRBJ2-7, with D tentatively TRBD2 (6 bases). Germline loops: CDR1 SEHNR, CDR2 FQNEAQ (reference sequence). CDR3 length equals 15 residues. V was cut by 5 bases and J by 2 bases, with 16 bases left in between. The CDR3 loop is CASSKLGGGAYEQYF. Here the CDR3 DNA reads TGTGCCAGCAGCAAGTTGGGCGGCGGGGCCTACGAGCAGTACTTC. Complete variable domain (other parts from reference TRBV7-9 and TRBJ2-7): DTGVSQNPRHKITKRGQNVTFRCDPISEHNRLYWYRQTLGQGPEFLTYFQNEAQLEKSRLLSDRFSAERPKGSFSTLEIQRTEQGDSAMYLCASSKLGGGAYEQYFGPGTRLTVT.

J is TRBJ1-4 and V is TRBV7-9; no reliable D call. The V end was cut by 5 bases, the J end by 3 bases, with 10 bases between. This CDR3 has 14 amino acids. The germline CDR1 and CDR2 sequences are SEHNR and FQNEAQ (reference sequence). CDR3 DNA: TGTGCCAGCAGCCGCGGAGGAGCTAATGAAAAACTGTTTTTT. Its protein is CASSRGGANEKLFF.

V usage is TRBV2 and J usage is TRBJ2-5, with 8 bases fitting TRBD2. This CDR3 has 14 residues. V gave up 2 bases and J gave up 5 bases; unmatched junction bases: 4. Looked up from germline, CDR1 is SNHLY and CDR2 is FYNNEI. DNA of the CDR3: TGTGCCAGCAGTGAAAGTAGCGGGACGGAGACCCAGTACTTC. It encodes CASSESSGTETQYF.

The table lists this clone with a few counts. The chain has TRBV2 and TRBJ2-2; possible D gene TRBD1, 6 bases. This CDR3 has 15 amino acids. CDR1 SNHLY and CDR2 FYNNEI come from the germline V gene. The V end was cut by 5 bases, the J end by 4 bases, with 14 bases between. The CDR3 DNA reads TGTGCCAGCAGTTCAGGGGTTGGGATCACCGGGGAGCTGTTTTTT. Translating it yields CASSSGVGITGELFF.

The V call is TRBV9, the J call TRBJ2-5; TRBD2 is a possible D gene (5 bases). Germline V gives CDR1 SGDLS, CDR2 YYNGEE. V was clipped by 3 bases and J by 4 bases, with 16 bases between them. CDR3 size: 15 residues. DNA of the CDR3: TGTGCCAGCAGCGAGAGGGCCAACCTCGTAGAGACCCAGTACTTC. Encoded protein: CASSERANLVETQYF.

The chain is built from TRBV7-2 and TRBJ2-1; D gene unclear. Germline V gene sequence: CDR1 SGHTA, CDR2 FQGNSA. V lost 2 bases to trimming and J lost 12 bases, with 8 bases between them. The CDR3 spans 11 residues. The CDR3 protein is CASSLSPAQFF. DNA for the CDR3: TGTGCCAGCAGCTTATCCCCCGCGCAGTTCTTC.